Given below is one T cell receptor (beta chain) in context. Its antigen specificity is not known. No much larger clone exists at a distance of one base, and base qualities are not known. In total, approximately 700 healthy bone marrow donors made up the cohort. At the time of sampling, every cohort member was nominally healthy, though immune exposures that went unrecorded were likely present. The donor tested CMV seropositive, placing the donor among the 289 seropositive members of the cohort. Each donor provided a peripheral blood sample, and peripheral blood mononuclear cells were used for TCR beta sequencing. Genomic DNA was extracted from the blood cell samples with the Qiagen DNeasy Blood Extraction Kit. The receptor library was made with the immunoSEQ multiplex PCR assay. For the multiplex PCR, a mixture combining 60 forward primers for TCR Vbeta segments and 13 reverse primers for TCR Jbeta segments was used. Amplification of the CDR3 region of rearranged TCR beta genes was performed with a multiplex PCR assay on genomic DNA. The Illumina HiSeq System was used to sequence the amplified TCR beta libraries as 87-base-pair reads. In the original analysis: Across the roughly 640 repertoires, a later analysis counted tens of millions of unique TCR beta chains, around 10 million of which were shared by at least two donors. To remove PCR and sequencing errors, raw reads were error-corrected and collapsed into unique sequences using a nearest-neighbor algorithm that merged closely related sequences. CDR3 sequences were aligned to IMGT reference sequences to assign V, D and J gene segments. For a sequence to be retained, a match of at least six nucleotides was required to both a V gene segment and a J gene segment. Rearrangements were classified as productive when the CDR3 lacked stop codons and remained in frame with V and J, and all other rearrangements were classified as non-productive. CDR3 was defined by IMGT convention, running from the second conserved V-encoded cysteine to the conserved J-encoded phenylalanine. In an earlier analysis of more than 550 of the donors, sequences lacking an unambiguous match to a single V gene segment were excluded. In an earlier analysis of several hundred of the donors, a V segment was called functional when productive rearrangements were above 56.7%, and segregating when the standard deviation between donors exceeded 5%. A statistical classification framework was developed to diagnose cytomegalovirus status using the catalog of TCR beta chain sequences. In a later analysis, TCR nucleotide sequences were compared against IMGT/GENE-DB human TR gene sequences so that V and J genes could be assigned. The TCRdist pipeline was used in a later analysis to assign CDR3 sequences and most-parsimonious VDJ recombination scenarios. In a later analysis, every TCR beta chain was defined by the combination of its CDR3 amino acid sequence and its V-gene family, and reads without a unique V-gene family were dropped. A later analysis removed over 500 highly shared, low-generation-probability nucleotide sequences to deal with suspected cross-contamination and a sequencing artifact. A later analysis calculated a clonal expansion index for each public chain from normalized within-repertoire ranks of inferred template counts. In a later analysis, generation probabilities were computed using a VDJ recombination model fitted to out-of-frame rearrangements, and the results were checked against IGoR. In a later analysis, TCR-TCR, TCR-HLA and TCR-CMV co-occurrence was scored with hypergeometric tests, and a repertoire-size bias correction was applied to TCR pairs. False discovery rates were estimated in a later analysis by permuting HLA or CMV assignments 20 times. In a later analysis, co-occurring TCRs were grouped using DBSCAN, and TCRdist sequence similarity was added for clustering within HLA-allele-positive subsets. Repertoires with fewer than 30,000 or more than 120,000 public chains, plus five repertoires with anomalous nucleotide sharing, were excluded from co-occurrence clustering. As stored in TCRdb, this immuneACCESS dataset retains in-frame rearrangements with V and J assigned. A fraction of the clones does not appear; measured against another copy, unresolved V genes explain less than half of the discrepancy, and the remainder lacks a known reason. That table supplies the V and J calls and clone size; D and trimming were determined from the DNA. Here the sample has some 170,000 clones; just over 70% occur a single time. Clones ranked in the top ten supply roughly 4.5% of the sample.

This entry is derived from a study of cytomegalovirus exposure and HLA in healthy donors (dated by TCRdb to 2016 to 2017). A note on the overall study: An earlier analysis of several hundred of the donors reported about 250 Gb of sequence data and approximately 110 million unique TCR beta sequences from 150 million to 200 million T cells. In an earlier analysis of 550 to 700 of the donors, high-throughput TCR beta sequencing was used to judge whether each TCR beta V gene segment behaved as functional or pseudogenic. Donor age, sex, ethnicity and CMV serostatus were collected together with the repertoire data. To predict cytomegalovirus infection status, the study brought together high-throughput TCR immunosequencing, statistical association of individual TCRs with disease status, and machine learning. The study profiled the T cell repertoires of approximately 700 subjects by immunosequencing and related them to cytomegalovirus serostatus. In addition to the first cohort of 666 subjects, a separate validation cohort of 130 or so different subjects was used. In the later analysis, no new phenotypic data were used to find candidate immune exposures; instead, reliance was placed on TCR beta sequences and their occurrence across donors. In a later genetic analysis, genome-wide SNP genotypes for about three fifths of the 666 donors were used, and that subset was treated as a discovery cohort. An early release that covered 500 to 800 HLA-typed donors contained around 300 gigabases of sequencing data and about 93 million unique TCR sequences. Roughly five DR-DQ haplotypes were handled as single units for association and clustering because linkage in the cohort was strong. A later analysis re-examined previously published TCR beta repertoires from more than 650 donors and added high-resolution HLA genotyping to investigate patterns of TCR occurrence. Of the 398 genotyped donors, around 81% fell in the genetic ancestry cluster associated with self-reported Caucasian donors. The aim of the study was to test whether cataloging public T cell receptors could identify signatures of past pathogen exposure. Class I and class II HLA loci were covered by the typing at four-digit resolution. Across around 400 genotyped donors of the cohort, an average of approximately 220,000 unique TCR beta nucleotide sequences per donor were sequenced, and about a sixth of those sequences were non-productive. Every repertoire in the discovery cohort had been generated on one and the same sequencing platform. The number of donors typed differed by locus, with 629-630 for A, B, C, DRB1 and DQB1, more than 500 for DQA1, approximately 570 for DPA1, and about 450 for DPB1. Results and caveats for the whole study, not just this receptor: The classifier was reported to diagnose cytomegalovirus status with high specificity and sensitivity in both the original and validation cohorts. In a later analysis, most CMV-associated TCR beta chains were found to appear HLA-restricted, with HLA associations seemingly driven largely by CMV exposure. A total of 164 TCR beta chains were listed by the study as associated with cytomegalovirus. Compared with equally common non-associated chains, HLA-associated TCR beta chains in a later analysis were more clonally expanded and had lower generation probabilities. In a later analysis, several top co-occurrence clusters were reported to appear linked to parvovirus B19, influenza, CMV and Epstein-Barr virus. According to the authors, the approach could potentially be generalized to other disease states and immunological phenotypes. Across donors, most TCR sequences were observed very rarely, whereas some public TCRs were present in many individuals. Linkage disequilibrium might explain the correlated functional status among segregating V segments, but an unknown experimental factor could not be ruled out. Presence/absence analyses assumed roughly uniform sequencing depth across donors, an assumption that may not hold. In an earlier analysis of some 500 of the donors, most TCR beta V segments were observed in productive rearrangements about 87% or about 30% of the time, broadly matching IMGT annotations. Compared with the 666-donor mean, donors in an Asian-associated ancestry cluster had fewer N-insertions in productive TCRs, according to a later genetic analysis. A cluster of highly shared sequence variants was judged likely to be a technical artifact of the sequencing pipeline. A later analysis associated approximately 17,000 TCR beta sequences with specific HLA alleles at a false discovery rate of 0.05. In this cohort, only TCR beta chains were sequenced, and detectable features were limited by the absence of alpha or paired-chain data. According to a later analysis, TCR association rates differed among HLA loci, with DRB1 alleles showing the most associated TCRs and HLA-C alleles showing the fewest. When HLA alleles, especially DR and DQ, strongly co-occurred, attributing TCR associations to individual alleles was difficult. A further reported finding was that TCR beta sequences accurately predicted the HLA-A and HLA-B alleles for most subjects in the first cohort. Some IMGT-functional V segments, including TRBV6-2 and TRBV6-3, could not be distinguished by the 87-base-pair reads and were therefore excluded. The earlier analysis of 587 of the donors excluded approximately 17 rarely observed V segments, including chromosome 9 orphons, because counts were too low. In vitro tests confirmed that a few of the cytomegalovirus-associated TCR beta chains recognize cytomegalovirus antigens. Because HLA typing was unavailable for some donors at each locus, only the typed subset was used in association tests. An association between a missense DCLRE1C variant and V-gene and J-gene trimming of TCR beta chains was found in a later genetic analysis and replicated in an independent cohort. For the cohort, immune exposure information was limited to CMV serostatus.

Via the germline V gene (reference sequence), CDR1 is LNHDA and CDR2 SQIVND. V loses 9 bases, J loses 4 bases, and the germline ends lie 12 bases apart. The CDR3 contains 12 residues, cysteine and phenylalanine counted. CDR3 DNA is the only sequence kept; it has 36 bases, read in frame from the first base. Material: PBMCs. The chain employs TRBV19 and TRBJ1-2; no D gene call is confident. The receptor was isolated from a man aged 18 to 29 in good health and CMV-seropositive. CDR3 reads: CASYQVLYGYTF. The DNA is as follows: TGTGCCAGCTACCAGGTTCTCTATGGCTACACCTTC.